This T cell receptor (beta chain) derives from a study of blood T cell repertoires in COVID-19. Trimming removed 3 bases from V and 5 bases from J; junction bases left unmatched: 8. The CDR3 consists of 15 residues. In germline, CDR1 is SGDLS, CDR2 YYNGEE. TCRdb's copy holds only in-frame clones and misses some; the assay was immunoSEQ multiplex PCR. The sample records roughly 250,000 clones, 81% being singletons. This TCR was sampled from a woman aged 60-70 years with active or convalescent COVID-19. The sequencing input was peripheral blood. V is TRBV9 and J is TRBJ2-3; TRBD2 agrees at 8 bases. CDR3 sequence reads: CASSAGGAQIDTQYF. CDR3 in DNA: TGTGCCAGCAGCGCCGGGGGGGCCCAAATAGATACGCAGTATTTT.